This TCR beta chain came from a study of OX40 agonist ivuxolimab in advanced cancers. The wider study: Earlier anti-PD-1, anti-PD-L1 or anti-CTLA-4 therapy was permitted; around 40% had received some.

Measured with immunoSEQ multiplex PCR; TCRdb has only the in-frame clones, and not every one. In the table there are under 100,000 clones, about 88% of which are singletons. Per germline, CDR1 SGDLS and CDR2 YYNGEE. The CDR3 has 14 residues. The V segment lost 7 bases and the J segment 4 bases; nucleotides outside the gene matches: 9. Broader study findings: Some nonresponders additionally presented with little normalized T-cell clonal expansion. Clonal expansion from baseline to week 6 occurred in both CD4+ and CD8+ T cells.

About this clone: As yet, its antigen is unknown.

The chain recombines TRBV9 with TRBJ2-7; TRBD1 aligns across 9 bases. The sample in question was CD4+ or CD8+ T cells sorted from blood, obtained in a trial of the OX40 agonist ivuxolimab. The clonotype was recovered from an adult with an advanced solid tumor such as melanoma, head and neck, liver or kidney cancer. The CDR3: CASGPGQGRYEQYF. Written as DNA, the CDR3 is TGTGCCAGCGGACCGGGACAGGGACGGTACGAGCAGTACTTC. Full variable domain (missing parts from reference TRBV9 and TRBJ2-7): DSGVTQTPKHLITATGQRVTLRCSPRSGDLSVYWYQQSLDQGLQFLIQYYNGEERAKGNILERFSAQQFPDLHSELNLSSLELGDSALYFCASGPGQGRYEQYFGPGTRLTVT.